Listed here are 30 T cell receptor beta chains from one sample, sequenced in a study of shared clonotypes between healthy human individuals. Libraries were prepared by immunoSEQ multiplex PCR; TCRdb keeps only in-frame clonotypes and omits some of them. The data contain more than 2,000,000 clones, around 94% of them singletons. The sample taken for sequencing was naive CD4+ T cells sorted from blood. The subset is: CD45RA+ positively selected. The receptors come from a man aged 18-30 years in good health.

In this sample, this clone turned up a few times. CDR3 residues: CASSATIYEQYF. As DNA, the CDR3 is TGTGCCAGCAGTGCAACGATCTACGAGCAGTACTTC. The rearrangement joins TRBV25-1 to TRBJ2-7; D uncertain. CDR1 MGHDK and CDR2 SYGVNS come from the germline V gene. Trimming removed 4 bases from V and 3 bases from J, with 7 bases in between. The CDR3 runs 12 residues.

This clone was picked up one time. The chain joins TRBV28 to TRBJ2-3; 8 positions match TRBD1. The CDR3 totals 14 residues. The ends lost 2 bases at V and 5 bases at J; junction bases unmatched: 3. The V gene's germline CDR1 is MDHEN and CDR2 SYDVKM. The CDR3 spells CASSLQGALDTQYF. The CDR3 bases are TGTGCCAGCAGTTTACAGGGGGCCCTAGATACGCAGTATTTT.

This clone occurred a few times. This chain links TRBV30 with TRBJ1-2; no clear D. The CDR3 covers 13 residues. Germline values: CDR1 GTSNPN, CDR2 SVGIG (reference sequence). With 7 bases removed from V and 4 bases from J, the gap between germline ends came to 16 bases. DNA of the CDR3: TGTGCCTCTACTTCTTCCCGGGTCTATGGCTACACCTTC. Protein product: CASTSSRVYGYTF.

For this clone: The sample holds other DNA sequences that translate to the same CDR3. The J gene is TRBJ2-1, the V gene TRBV19; D is possibly TRBD2 (6 bases). CDR3 length equals 13 residues. V was shortened by 6 bases and J by 4 bases, with 10 bases between the two germline ends. Germline V gene lookup returns CDR1 LNHDA and CDR2 SQIVND (reference sequence). The chain's CDR3 is CASSPGTYNEQFF. The DNA of the CDR3 is TGTGCCAGTAGCCCCGGGACTTACAATGAGCAGTTCTTC.

With respect to this clone: Other nucleotide sequences from this sample produce the same CDR3. The chain is built from TRBV18 and TRBJ1-1, with unresolved D. V was clipped by 3 bases and J by 0 bases, with 5 bases between them. The germline gives CDR1 KGHSH, CDR2 LQKENI. This CDR3 spans 13 amino acids. The CDR3 coding sequence is TGTGCCAGCTCACCCCGGATGAACACTGAAGCTTTCTTT. It specifies CASSPRMNTEAFF.

The chain links TRBV10-1 to TRBJ2-1; D is possibly TRBD2 (5 bases). The CDR3 is made up of 14 amino acids. Trimming removed 6 bases from V and 2 bases from J, with 11 bases in between. Germline V lookup: CDR1 WNHNN, CDR2 SYGVQD (reference sequence). For the CDR3, the DNA is TGCGCCAGCAGAGTTAGCGATACCTACAATGAGCAGTTCTTC. Protein sequence: CASRVSDTYNEQFF.

This chain's CDR3 is CASRVDLMEAFF. In DNA form, the CDR3 reads TGTGCCAGCAGGGTGGACTTGATGGAGGCTTTCTTT. This chain joins TRBV2 and TRBJ1-1; D is undetermined. Per the germline V gene, CDR1 is SNHLY and CDR2 is FYNNEI. Trimming took off 6 bases at V and 11 bases at J, with 16 bases between the two ends. The CDR3 is 12 amino acids.

The chain combines TRBV23-1 with TRBJ1-5, with 8 bases matching TRBD1. TRBV23-1 falls under the ORF class, with uncertain function. The junction had 7 bases not matched to a gene; V was cut back by 4 bases and J by 5 bases. The CDR3 is 15 amino acids. The CDR3 bases are TGCGCCAGCAGTCCCGACAGGGGACCGGATCAGCCCCAGCATTTT. Amino acids: CASSPDRGPDQPQHF.

This chain uses TRBV7-8 with TRBJ2-6; 10 positions agree with TRBD1. This CDR3 spans 18 amino acids. V trimming: 3 bases; J trimming: 1 base; junction bases outside the gene matches: 6. Looked up from germline, CDR1 is SGHVS and CDR2 is FQNEAQ. The CDR3 is CASSLGTGVISGANVLTF. The CDR3, as DNA: TGTGCCAGCAGCTTGGGGACAGGGGTTATATCTGGGGCCAACGTCCTGACTTTC.

The V and J genes are TRBV12-1 and TRBJ2-7; the table's TRBD1 call for D was not verified on the DNA. TRBV12-1 is shown as a pseudogene. The CDR3 loop spans 14 amino acids. The CDR3 bases are TGTGCCAGCAGCTTCAGGGGGGCGGGCTGCGAGCAGTACTTC. Its protein is CASSFRGAGCEQYF.

This clone was seen just once. V is TRBV30 and J is TRBJ2-3; 7 bases are shared with TRBD2. J gave up 3 bases and V 1 base, and 7 bases lay outside the gene matches. Germline-derived CDR1 and CDR2 are GTSNPN and SVGIG (reference sequence). The CDR3 is 15 amino acids. The CDR3 coding sequence is TGTGCCTGGAGTGGGGGAGGGAAAAGGACAGATACGCAGTATTTT. Amino acid sequence: CAWSGGGKRTDTQYF.

This chain links TRBV2 with TRBJ2-1; 9 nucleotides agree with TRBD2. There are 14 residues in the CDR3. V lost 1 base, J lost 9 bases, and 4 bases stayed unmatched. CDR1 is SNHLY and CDR2 is FYNNEI in the germline V gene. In DNA, the CDR3 is TGTGCCAGCAGTGAAGAGAGGACTAGCGTTGAGCAGTTCTTC. Translated, it gives CASSEERTSVEQFF. Complete variable domain (other parts from reference TRBV2 and TRBJ2-1): EPEVTQTPSHQVTQMGQEVILRCVPISNHLYFYWYRQILGQKVEFLVSFYNNEISEKSEIFDDQFSVERPDGSNFTLKIRSTKLEDSAMYFCASSEERTSVEQFFGPGTRLTVL.

This chain links TRBV6-6 with TRBJ2-3, with 8 bases identical to TRBD2. In germline, CDR1 is MNHNY, CDR2 SVGAGI (reference sequence). Losses at the gene ends were 4 bases for V and 1 base for J; bases not matched to a gene: 7. The CDR3 totals 16 residues. The CDR3 nucleotides read TGTGCCAGCAGTTCAGGACTAGCACTTGGCACAGATACGCAGTATTTT. This translates into CASSSGLALGTDTQYF.

The gene calls are TRBV14 and TRBJ1-1; tentatively, D is TRBD1 (5 bases). Germline-derived CDR1 and CDR2 are SGHDN and FVKESK. V was cut by 3 bases and J by 10 bases, with 12 bases left in between. The CDR3 covers 12 residues. The CDR3 sequence is CASSQPAGGAFF. In nucleotides, the CDR3 is TGTGCCAGCAGCCAGCCGGCGGGGGGAGCTTTCTTT.

Turning to this clone: At the DNA level, this CDR3 is encoded by other sequences in the same sample as well. J is TRBJ1-1 and V is TRBV5-1, with D perhaps TRBD1 (6 bases). The CDR3 totals 15 residues. The V and J ends lost 0 bases and 0 bases respectively, with 9 bases between them. CDR1 is SGHRS, CDR2 YFSETQ, per germline. CDR3 DNA sequence: TGCGCCAGCAGCTTGGGGGCAGGGGTGAACACTGAAGCTTTCTTT. This sequence encodes CASSLGAGVNTEAFF.

The gene calls are TRBV28 and TRBJ2-7; maybe TRBD2 (7 bases). With 4 bases removed from V and 6 bases from J, the gap between germline ends came to 19 bases. The germline V gene encodes CDR1 MDHEN and CDR2 SYDVKM. The CDR3 has 15 residues. The DNA of the CDR3 is TGTGCCAGCAGTTACCCTAATCGGGGGGCGGGCGAGCAGTACTTC. This codes for CASSYPNRGAGEQYF.

The chain joins TRBV7-9 to TRBJ1-5, with D possibly TRBD1 on 5 matching bases. V was cut by 5 bases and J by 1 base, with 12 bases left in between. This CDR3 has 15 amino acids. Germline V gives CDR1 SEHNR, CDR2 FQNEAQ (reference sequence). Here the CDR3 reads CASSRDGGSNQPQHF. In DNA form, the CDR3 reads TGTGCCAGCAGCCGCGACGGGGGAAGCAATCAGCCCCAGCATTTT.

A single count supports this clone. The chain carries TRBV11-2 and TRBJ2-5; D is undetermined. With the DNA end fitting TRBJ2-7 better, the J assignment may be wrong. The germline CDR1 and CDR2 sequences are SGHAT and FQNNGV. The CDR3 sequence is 16 residues long. This CDR3 reads CASSLMLAISSYEQYF. The CDR3 DNA follows: TGTGCCAGCAGCTTAATGTTGGCGATTAGCTCCTACGAGCAGTACTTC.

This clone was detected a few times. The rearrangement joins TRBV10-1 to TRBJ2-2; 8 positions match TRBD1. The CDR3 spans 13 residues. V trimming: 6 bases; J trimming: 8 bases; junction bases outside the gene matches: 5. CDR1 is WNHNN and CDR2 is SYGVQD in the germline V gene (reference sequence). CDR3: CASSRTGTGELFF. CDR3 sequence (DNA): TGCGCCAGCAGCCGGACAGGGACAGGGGAGCTGTTTTTT.

This rearrangement joins TRBV19 to TRBJ2-6, with D perhaps TRBD1 (6 bases). The V end lost 4 bases, the J end lost 1 base, and 23 bases lay between the germline ends. Germline V gene sequence: CDR1 LNHDA, CDR2 SQIVND (reference sequence). The CDR3 spans 20 residues. CDR3 amino acids: CASSNSPGQGSVSGANVLTF. In nucleotides, the CDR3 is TGTGCCAGTAGTAACTCCCCGGGTCAGGGGTCGGTTTCTGGGGCCAACGTCCTGACTTTC.

The rearrangement joins TRBV7-9 to TRBJ2-1; D perhaps matches TRBD1 (5 bases). V was trimmed by 7 bases and J by 9 bases, leaving 16 bases between them. The CDR3 extends over 13 amino acids. Germline values: CDR1 SEHNR, CDR2 FQNEAQ (reference sequence). CDR3 coding DNA: TGTGCCAGCAATACACAAGGGGCCGGTGAGCAGTTCTTC. The encoded protein is CASNTQGAGEQFF.

The V and J genes are TRBV5-1 and TRBJ2-5; 7 bases fit TRBD1. The DNA end is a closer match to TRBJ2-7, so the J assignment may be wrong. The V gene's germline CDR1 is SGHRS and CDR2 YFSETQ. The CDR3 contains 15 residues. The CDR3 sequence: CASSLAQGVVYEQYF. In DNA form, the CDR3 reads TGCGCCAGCAGCTTGGCGCAGGGGGTGGTTTACGAGCAGTACTTC.

The J gene is TRBJ2-7, the V gene TRBV19, with D possibly TRBD2 on 6 matching bases. Trimming cost V 9 bases and J 0 bases, with 15 bases left between them. Looked up from germline, CDR1 is LNHDA and CDR2 is SQIVND (reference sequence). CDR3 length: 14 residues. The CDR3 coding sequence is TGTGCCAGCTCCGGGGGTCGCCTCTCCTACGAGCAGTACTTC. Translated: CASSGGRLSYEQYF. Full variable domain (outside the CDR3, taken from reference TRBV19 and TRBJ2-7): DGGITQSPKYLFRKEGQNVTLSCEQNLNHDAMYWYRQDPGQGLRLIYYSQIVNDFQKGDIAEGYSVSREKKESFPLTVTSAQKNPTAFYLCASSGGRLSYEQYFGPGTRLTVT.

The gene calls are TRBV2 and TRBJ2-5, with D maybe TRBD1 (5 bases). CDR3 size: 13 residues. Trimming removed 7 bases at V and 5 bases at J, with 14 bases between. CDR1 is SNHLY and CDR2 is FYNNEI in the germline V gene. This CDR3 reads CASKQTTVETQYF. CDR3 bases: TGTGCCAGCAAGCAGACGACAGTTGAGACCCAGTACTTC. Full variable domain (rest looked up from reference TRBV2 and TRBJ2-5): EPEVTQTPSHQVTQMGQEVILRCVPISNHLYFYWYRQILGQKVEFLVSFYNNEISEKSEIFDDQFSVERPDGSNFTLKIRSTKLEDSAMYFCASKQTTVETQYFGPGTRLLVL.

The rearrangement uses TRBV7-6 and TRBJ2-1; weak D call: TRBD2 (6 bases). The CDR3 consists of 15 residues. Germline values: CDR1 SGHVS, CDR2 FNYEAQ. V dropped 1 base and J dropped 3 bases, with 10 bases sitting between them. The CDR3 spells CASSLGGRIYNEQFF. CDR3 nucleotides: TGTGCCAGCAGCTTAGGAGGGAGGATCTACAATGAGCAGTTCTTC.

The chain recombines TRBV18 with TRBJ2-5; D is unresolved. This CDR3 spans 14 amino acids. CDR1 and CDR2 (germline): KGHSH, LQKENI. The germline V and J ends were trimmed by 3 bases and 1 base, with 9 bases remaining between them. In DNA form, the CDR3 reads TGTGCCAGCTCACCCGGCCAGATCCAAGAGACCCAGTACTTC. This codes for CASSPGQIQETQYF.

The V call is TRBV4-1, the J call TRBJ2-5; 7 bases are shared with TRBD1. J was trimmed by 2 bases and V by 1 base; bases with no gene match: 7. CDR3 size: 16 residues. CDR1 is MGHRA and CDR2 is YSYEKL in the germline V gene. The CDR3 nucleotides are TGCGCCAGCAGCCAAGTCATTGGGACAGTACAAGAGACCCAGTACTTC. This encodes CASSQVIGTVQETQYF.

J is TRBJ1-2 and V is TRBV18; D may be TRBD1 (5 bases). With 3 bases removed from V and 3 bases from J, the gap between germline ends came to 26 bases. Germline CDR1 is KGHSH and CDR2 is LQKENI. This CDR3 is built from 19 residues. CDR3 sequence reads: CASSPTTGGPKGGDYGYTF. CDR3 nucleotide sequence: TGTGCCAGCTCACCCACGACGGGGGGACCTAAAGGAGGGGACTATGGCTACACCTTC.

The rearrangement links TRBV5-6 to TRBJ2-3; TRBD2 is a possible D gene (5 bases). Trimming took 4 bases from V and 5 from J, leaving 17 bases between them. This CDR3 is built from 15 residues. The germline gives CDR1 SGHDT, CDR2 YYEEEE. The CDR3 region has the DNA TGTGCCAGCAGCCTTAATACGGGGAGAGGAGATACGCAGTATTTT. This sequence encodes CASSLNTGRGDTQYF.

The rearrangement uses TRBV6-5 and TRBJ2-1; the match to TRBD2 covers 10 bases. The CDR3 runs 16 residues. The germline V gene has CDR1 MNHEY and CDR2 SVGAGI. The J segment lost 5 bases and the V segment lost 4 bases, leaving 8 bases of the junction unmatched. CDR3 residues: CASSSTGTSVDNEQFF. CDR3 in DNA: TGTGCCAGCAGTTCGACCGGGACTAGCGTGGACAATGAGCAGTTCTTC.